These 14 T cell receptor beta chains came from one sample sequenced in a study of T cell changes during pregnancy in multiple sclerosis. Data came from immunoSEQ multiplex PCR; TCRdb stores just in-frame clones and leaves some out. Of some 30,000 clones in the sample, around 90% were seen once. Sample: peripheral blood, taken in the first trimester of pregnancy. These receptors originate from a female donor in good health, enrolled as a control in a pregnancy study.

The CDR3 DNA is TGTGCCAGTAGTATGCGGGAGGTCGGCACTGAAGCTTTCTTT. It encodes CASSMREVGTEAFF. The chain uses TRBV19 and TRBJ1-1; D is unclear. V was cut by 3 bases and J by 4 bases, with 12 bases left in between. Germline CDR1 is LNHDA and CDR2 is SQIVND (reference sequence). This CDR3 has 14 amino acids.

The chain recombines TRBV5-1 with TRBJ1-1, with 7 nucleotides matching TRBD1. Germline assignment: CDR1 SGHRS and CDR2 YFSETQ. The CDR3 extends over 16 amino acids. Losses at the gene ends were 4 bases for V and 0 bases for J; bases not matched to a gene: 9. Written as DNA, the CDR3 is TGCGCCAGCAGCCAACTGTTACAGGGGTTGAACACTGAAGCTTTCTTT. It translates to CASSQLLQGLNTEAFF.

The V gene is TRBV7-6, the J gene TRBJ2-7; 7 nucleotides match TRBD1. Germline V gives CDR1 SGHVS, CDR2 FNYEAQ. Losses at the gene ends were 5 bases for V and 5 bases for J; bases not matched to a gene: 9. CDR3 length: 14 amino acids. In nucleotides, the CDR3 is TGTGCCAGCAGCCCCGCCGGGACAGCTAACGAGCAGTACTTC. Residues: CASSPAGTANEQYF. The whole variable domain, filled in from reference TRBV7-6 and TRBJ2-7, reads GAGVSQSPRYKVTKRGQDVALRCDPISGHVSLYWYRQALGQGPEFLTYFNYEAQQDKSGLPNDRFSAERPEGSISTLTIQRTEQRDSAMYRCASSPAGTANEQYFGPGTRLTVT.

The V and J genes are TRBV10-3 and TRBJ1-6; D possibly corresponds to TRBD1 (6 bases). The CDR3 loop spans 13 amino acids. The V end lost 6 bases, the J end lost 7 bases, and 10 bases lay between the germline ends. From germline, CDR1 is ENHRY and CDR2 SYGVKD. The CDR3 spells CAISAGENSPLHF. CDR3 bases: TGTGCCATCAGCGCAGGGGAGAATTCACCCCTCCACTTT.

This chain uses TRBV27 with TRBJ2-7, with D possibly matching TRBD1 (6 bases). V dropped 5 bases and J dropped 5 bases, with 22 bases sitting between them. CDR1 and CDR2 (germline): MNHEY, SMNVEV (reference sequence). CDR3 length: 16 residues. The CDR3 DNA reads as TGTGCCAGCAGTCCGTTGATGGACAGATTCTCGGACGAGCAGTACTTC. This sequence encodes CASSPLMDRFSDEQYF.

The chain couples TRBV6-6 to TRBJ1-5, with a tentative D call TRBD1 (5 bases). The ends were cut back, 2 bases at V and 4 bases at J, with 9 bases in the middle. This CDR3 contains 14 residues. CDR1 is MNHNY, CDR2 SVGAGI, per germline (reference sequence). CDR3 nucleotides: TGTGCCAGCAGTTACCAGGGATCTAATCAGCCCCAGCATTTT. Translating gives CASSYQGSNQPQHF.

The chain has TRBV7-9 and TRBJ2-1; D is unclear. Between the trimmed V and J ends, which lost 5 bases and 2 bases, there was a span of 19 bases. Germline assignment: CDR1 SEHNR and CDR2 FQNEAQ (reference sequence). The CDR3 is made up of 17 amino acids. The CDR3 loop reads CASSLNPAGLAYNEQFF. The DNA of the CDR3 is TGTGCCAGCAGCCTAAACCCCGCCGGTCTTGCCTACAATGAGCAGTTCTTC.

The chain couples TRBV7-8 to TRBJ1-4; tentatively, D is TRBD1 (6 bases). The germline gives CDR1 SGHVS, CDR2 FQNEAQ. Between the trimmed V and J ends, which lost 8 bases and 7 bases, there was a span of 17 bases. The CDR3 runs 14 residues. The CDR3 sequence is CASGKDSPSEKLFF. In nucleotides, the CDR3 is TGTGCCAGCGGCAAGGACAGCCCAAGTGAAAAACTGTTTTTT. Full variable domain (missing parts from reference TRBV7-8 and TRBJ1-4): GAGVSQSPRYKVAKRGQDVALRCDPISGHVSLFWYQQALGQGPEFLTYFQNEAQLDKSGLPSDRFFAERPEGSVSTLKIQRTQQEDSAVYLCASGKDSPSEKLFFGSGTQLSVL.

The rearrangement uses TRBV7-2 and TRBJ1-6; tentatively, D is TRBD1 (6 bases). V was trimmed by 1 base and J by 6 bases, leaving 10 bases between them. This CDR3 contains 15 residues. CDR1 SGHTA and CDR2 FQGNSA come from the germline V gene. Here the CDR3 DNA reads TGTGCCAGCAGCTTAGACAGGGCCCCTAATTCACCCCTCCACTTT. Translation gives CASSLDRAPNSPLHF.

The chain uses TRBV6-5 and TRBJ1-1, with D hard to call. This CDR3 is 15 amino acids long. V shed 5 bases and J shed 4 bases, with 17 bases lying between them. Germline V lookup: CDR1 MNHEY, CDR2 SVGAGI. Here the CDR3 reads CASSRVTSGPTEAFF. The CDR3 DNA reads TGTGCCAGCAGTAGGGTCACTAGTGGCCCCACTGAAGCTTTCTTT.

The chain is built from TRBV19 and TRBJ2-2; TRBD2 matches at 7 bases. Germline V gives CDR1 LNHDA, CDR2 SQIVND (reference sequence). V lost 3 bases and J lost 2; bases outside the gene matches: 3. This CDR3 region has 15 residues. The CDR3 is CASSMGTTNTGELFF. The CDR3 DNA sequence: TGTGCCAGTAGTATGGGGACTACTAACACCGGGGAGCTGTTTTTT.

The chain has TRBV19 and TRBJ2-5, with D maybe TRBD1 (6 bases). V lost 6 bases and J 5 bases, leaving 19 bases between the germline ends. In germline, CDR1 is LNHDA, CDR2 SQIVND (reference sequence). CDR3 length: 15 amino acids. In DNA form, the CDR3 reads TGTGCCAGTAGCTTCCCGGGCAGGGGATATGAGACCCAGTACTTC. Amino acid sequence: CASSFPGRGYETQYF.

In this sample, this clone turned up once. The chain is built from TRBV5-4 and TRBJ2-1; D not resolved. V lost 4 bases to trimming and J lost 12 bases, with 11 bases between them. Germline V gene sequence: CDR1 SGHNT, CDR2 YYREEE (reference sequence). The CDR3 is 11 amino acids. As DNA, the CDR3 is TGTGCCAGCAGCGAGAGAGGATCGCAGTTCTTC. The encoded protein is CASSERGSQFF. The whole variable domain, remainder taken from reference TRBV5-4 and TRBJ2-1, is ETGVTQSPTHLIKTRGQQVTLRCSSQSGHNTVSWYQQALGQGPQFIFQYYREEENGRGNFPPRFSGLQFPNYSSELNVNALELDDSALYLCASSERGSQFFGPGTRLTVL.

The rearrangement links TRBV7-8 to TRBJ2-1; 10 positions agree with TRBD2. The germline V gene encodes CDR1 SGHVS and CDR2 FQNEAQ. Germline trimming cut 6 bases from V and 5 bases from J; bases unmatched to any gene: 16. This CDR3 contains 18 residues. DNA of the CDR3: TGTGCCAGCAGTATCGGGCAGCGGGAGGGCCTAGGTAACAATGAGCAGTTCTTC. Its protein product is CASSIGQREGLGNNEQFF.